Sequencing of this T cell receptor beta chain was carried out in a study of blood T cell repertoires in COVID-19. At the level of the study: Samples of COVID-19 (acute and convalescent) were obtained from the United States, Italy and Spain.

V lost 1 base to trimming and J lost 6 bases; unmatched junction nucleotides: 7. The germline CDR1 and CDR2 sequences are MDHEN and SYDVKM. The CDR3 has 16 residues. TCRdb's table, derived via immunoSEQ multiplex PCR, lists solely in-frame clones and lacks some. The table has 100,000 to 150,000 clones, approximately 89% seen once. The J gene is TRBJ2-1, the V gene TRBV28, with TRBD1 matching over 9 bases. Sequences were obtained from peripheral blood. The clonotype was recovered from a man in his forties or fifties with acute or convalescent COVID-19. CDR3 nucleotides: TGTGCCAGCAGTTTATTCGAACAGGGGGCATCCAATGAGCAGTTCTTC. Amino acid sequence: CASSLFEQGASNEQFF.